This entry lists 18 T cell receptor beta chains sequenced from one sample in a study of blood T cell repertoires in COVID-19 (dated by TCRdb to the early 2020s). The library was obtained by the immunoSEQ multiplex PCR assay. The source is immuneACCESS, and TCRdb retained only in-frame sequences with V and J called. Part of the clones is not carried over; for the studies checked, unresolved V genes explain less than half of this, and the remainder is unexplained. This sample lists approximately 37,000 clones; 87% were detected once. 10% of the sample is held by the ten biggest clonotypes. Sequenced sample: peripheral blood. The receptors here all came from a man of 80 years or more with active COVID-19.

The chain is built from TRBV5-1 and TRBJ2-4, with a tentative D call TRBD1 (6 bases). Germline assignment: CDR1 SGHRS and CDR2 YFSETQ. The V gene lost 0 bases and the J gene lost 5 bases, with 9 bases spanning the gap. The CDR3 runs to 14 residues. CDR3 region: CASSLGGRENIQYF. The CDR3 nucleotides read TGCGCCAGCAGCTTGGGGGGGCGAGAAAACATTCAGTACTTC. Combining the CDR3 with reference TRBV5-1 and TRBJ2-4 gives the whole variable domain KAGVTQTPRYLIKTRGQQVTLSCSPISGHRSVSWYQQTPGQGLQFLFEYFSETQRNKGNFPGRFSGRQFSNSRSEMNVSTLELGDSALYLCASSLGGRENIQYFGAGTRLSVL.

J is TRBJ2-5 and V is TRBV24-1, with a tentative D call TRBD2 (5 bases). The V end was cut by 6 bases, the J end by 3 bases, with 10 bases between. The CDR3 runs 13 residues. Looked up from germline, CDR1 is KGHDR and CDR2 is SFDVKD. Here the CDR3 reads CATSKRREETQYF. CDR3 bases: TGTGCCACCAGTAAGCGGAGAGAAGAGACCCAGTACTTC.

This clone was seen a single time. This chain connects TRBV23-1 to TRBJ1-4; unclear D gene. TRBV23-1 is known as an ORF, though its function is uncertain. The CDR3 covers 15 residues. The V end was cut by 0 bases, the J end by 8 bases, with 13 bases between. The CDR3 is CASSQSGSSGEKLFF. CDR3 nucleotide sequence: TGCGCCAGCAGTCAATCCGGGAGTTCGGGGGAAAAACTGTTTTTT.

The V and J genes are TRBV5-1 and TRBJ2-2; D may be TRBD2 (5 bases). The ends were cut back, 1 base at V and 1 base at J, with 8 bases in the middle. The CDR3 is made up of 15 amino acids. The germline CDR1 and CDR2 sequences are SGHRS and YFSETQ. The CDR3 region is CASSLWGENTGELFF. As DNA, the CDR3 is TGCGCCAGCAGCTTGTGGGGAGAGAACACCGGGGAGCTGTTTTTT.

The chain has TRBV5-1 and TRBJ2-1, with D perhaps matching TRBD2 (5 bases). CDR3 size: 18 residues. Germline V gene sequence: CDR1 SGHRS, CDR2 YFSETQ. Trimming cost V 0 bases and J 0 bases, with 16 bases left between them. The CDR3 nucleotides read TGCGCCAGCAGCTTGGCCGGAAAGCGGACGTCCTCCTACAATGAGCAGTTCTTC. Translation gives CASSLAGKRTSSYNEQFF.

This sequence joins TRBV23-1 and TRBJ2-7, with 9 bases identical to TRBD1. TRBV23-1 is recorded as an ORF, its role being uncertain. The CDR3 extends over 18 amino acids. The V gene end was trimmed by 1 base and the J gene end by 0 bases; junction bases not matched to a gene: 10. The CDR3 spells CASSQYSQGAFISYEQYF. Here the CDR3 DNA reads TGCGCCAGCAGTCAATATTCACAGGGGGCTTTTATCTCCTACGAGCAGTACTTC.

In nucleotides, the CDR3 is TGCAGCGTTCCTAAGGTGGGCGGGAGGGCCTTAAGGTACAATGAGCAGTTCTTC. Protein product: CSVPKVGGRALRYNEQFF. J is TRBJ2-1 and V is TRBV29-1; 9 bases are shared with TRBD2. The CDR3 consists of 18 residues. V lost 5 bases to trimming and J lost 4 bases; unmatched junction nucleotides: 18. Germline V CDR1 and CDR2: SQVTM, ANQGSEA.

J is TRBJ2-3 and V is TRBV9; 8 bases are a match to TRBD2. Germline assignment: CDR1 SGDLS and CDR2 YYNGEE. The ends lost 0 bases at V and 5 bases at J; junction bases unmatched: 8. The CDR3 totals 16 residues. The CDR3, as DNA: TGTGCCAGCAGCGTAGGGGGAGGGCTAGCGGGAGATACGCAGTATTTT. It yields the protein CASSVGGGLAGDTQYF.

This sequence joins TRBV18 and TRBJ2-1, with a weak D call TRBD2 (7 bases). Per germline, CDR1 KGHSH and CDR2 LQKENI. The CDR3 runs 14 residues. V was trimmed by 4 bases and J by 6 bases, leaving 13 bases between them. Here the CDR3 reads CASSRGGGTNEQFF. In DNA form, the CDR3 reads TGTGCCAGCTCACGAGGGGGGGGAACCAATGAGCAGTTCTTC.

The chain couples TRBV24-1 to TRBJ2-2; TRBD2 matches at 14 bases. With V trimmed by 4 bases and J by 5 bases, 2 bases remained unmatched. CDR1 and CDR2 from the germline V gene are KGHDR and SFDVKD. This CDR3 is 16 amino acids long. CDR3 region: CATSDWTSGRTGELFF. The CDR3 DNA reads TGTGCCACCAGTGACTGGACTAGCGGGAGGACCGGGGAGCTGTTTTTT.

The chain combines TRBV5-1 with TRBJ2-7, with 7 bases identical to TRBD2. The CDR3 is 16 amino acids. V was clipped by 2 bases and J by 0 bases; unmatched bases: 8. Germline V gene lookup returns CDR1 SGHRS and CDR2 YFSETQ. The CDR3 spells CASSLMASGSSYEQYF. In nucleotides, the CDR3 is TGCGCCAGCAGCTTAATGGCTAGCGGAAGCTCCTACGAGCAGTACTTC. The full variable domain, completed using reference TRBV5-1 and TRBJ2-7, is KAGVTQTPRYLIKTRGQQVTLSCSPISGHRSVSWYQQTPGQGLQFLFEYFSETQRNKGNFPGRFSGRQFSNSRSEMNVSTLELGDSALYLCASSLMASGSSYEQYFGPGTRLTVT.

Written as DNA, the CDR3 is TGCAGCGTTGACACAGGGTGGGGAGCCCAGTACTTC. This codes for CSVDTGWGAQYF. This sequence joins TRBV29-1 and TRBJ2-5, with D tentatively TRBD1 (6 bases). Per germline, CDR1 SQVTM and CDR2 ANQGSEA. The CDR3 runs 12 residues. The V gene lost 3 bases and the J gene lost 9 bases, with 14 bases spanning the gap.

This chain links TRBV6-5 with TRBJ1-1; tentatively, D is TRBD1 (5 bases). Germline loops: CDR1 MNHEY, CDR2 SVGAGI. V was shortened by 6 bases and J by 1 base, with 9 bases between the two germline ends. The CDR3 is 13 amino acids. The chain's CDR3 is CASRSDRNTEAFF. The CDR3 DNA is TGTGCCAGCAGATCAGACAGGAACACTGAAGCTTTCTTT.

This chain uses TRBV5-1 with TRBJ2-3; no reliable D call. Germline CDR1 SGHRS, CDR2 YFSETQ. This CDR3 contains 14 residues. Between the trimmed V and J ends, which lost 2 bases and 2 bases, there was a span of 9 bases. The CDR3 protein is CASSFPQTTDTQYF. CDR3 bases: TGCGCCAGCAGCTTCCCACAGACCACAGATACGCAGTATTTT.

CDR3 in amino acids: CASRVVQRRFF. CDR3 bases: TGTGCCAGCAGGGTGGTACAGAGACGGTTCTTC. This chain connects TRBV2 to TRBJ2-1; D call uncertain. Germline CDR1 and CDR2: SNHLY and FYNNEI. The CDR3 is made up of 11 amino acids. The V gene lost 6 bases and the J gene lost 15 bases, with 15 bases spanning the gap.

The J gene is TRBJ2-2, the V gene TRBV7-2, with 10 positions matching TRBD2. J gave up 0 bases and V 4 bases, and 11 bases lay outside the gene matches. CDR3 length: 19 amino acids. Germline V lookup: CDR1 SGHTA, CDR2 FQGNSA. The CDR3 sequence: CASSSSLTSGPTNTGELFF. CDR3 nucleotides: TGTGCCAGCAGCTCCTCCCTGACTAGCGGGCCTACGAACACCGGGGAGCTGTTTTTT.

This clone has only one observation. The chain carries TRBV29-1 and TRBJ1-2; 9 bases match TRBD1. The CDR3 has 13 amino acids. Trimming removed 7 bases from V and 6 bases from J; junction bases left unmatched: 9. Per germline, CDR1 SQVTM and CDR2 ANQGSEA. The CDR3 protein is CSGAPGQGDGYTF. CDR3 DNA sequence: TGCAGCGGGGCCCCGGGACAGGGTGATGGCTACACCTTC. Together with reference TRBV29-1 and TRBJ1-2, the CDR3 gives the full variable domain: SAVISQKPSRDICQRGTSLTIQCQVDSQVTMMFWYRQQPGQSLTLIATANQGSEATYESGFVIDKFPISRPNLTFSTLTVSNMSPEDSSIYLCSGAPGQGDGYTFGSGTRLTVV.

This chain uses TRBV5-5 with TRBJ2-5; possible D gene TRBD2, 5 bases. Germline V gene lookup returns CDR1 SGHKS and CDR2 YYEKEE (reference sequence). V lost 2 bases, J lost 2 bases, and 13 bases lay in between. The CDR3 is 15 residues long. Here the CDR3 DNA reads TGTGCCAGCAGCTTTGGGAGCGGTACACAAGAGACCCAGTACTTC. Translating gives CASSFGSGTQETQYF.